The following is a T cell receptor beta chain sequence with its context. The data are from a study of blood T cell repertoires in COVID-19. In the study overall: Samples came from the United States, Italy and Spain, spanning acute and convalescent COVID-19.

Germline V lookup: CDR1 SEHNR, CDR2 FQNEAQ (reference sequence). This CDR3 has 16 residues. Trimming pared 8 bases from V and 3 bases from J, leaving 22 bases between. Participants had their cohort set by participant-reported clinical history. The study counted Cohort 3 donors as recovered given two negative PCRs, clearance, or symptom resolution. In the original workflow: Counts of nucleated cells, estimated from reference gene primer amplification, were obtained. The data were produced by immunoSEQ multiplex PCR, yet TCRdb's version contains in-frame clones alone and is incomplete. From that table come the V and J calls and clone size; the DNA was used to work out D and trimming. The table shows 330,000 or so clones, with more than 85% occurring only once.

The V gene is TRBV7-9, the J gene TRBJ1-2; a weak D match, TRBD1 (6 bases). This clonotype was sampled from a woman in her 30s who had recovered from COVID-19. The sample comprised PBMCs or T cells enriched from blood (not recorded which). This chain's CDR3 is CASEGGGSPYHYGYTF. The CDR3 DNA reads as TGTGCCAGCGAGGGTGGGGGCAGCCCGTACCACTATGGCTACACCTTC.